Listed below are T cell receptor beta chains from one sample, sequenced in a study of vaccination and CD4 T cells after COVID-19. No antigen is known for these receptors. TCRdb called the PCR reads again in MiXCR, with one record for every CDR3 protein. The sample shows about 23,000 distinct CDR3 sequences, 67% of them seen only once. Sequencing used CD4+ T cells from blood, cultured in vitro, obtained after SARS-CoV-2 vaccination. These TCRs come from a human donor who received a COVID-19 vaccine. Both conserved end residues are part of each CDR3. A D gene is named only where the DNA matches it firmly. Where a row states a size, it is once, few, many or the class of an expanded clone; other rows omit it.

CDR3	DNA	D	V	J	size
CSASRLAGARPTSTDTQYF	TGCAGTGCCTCAAGACTAGCGGGGGCCCGACCGACTAGCACAGATACGCAGTATTTT	TRBD2	TRBV20-1	TRBJ2-3	NA
CASSLYGGFDNSPLHF	TGTGCCAGCAGCTTGTATGGGGGGTTCGATAATTCACCCCTCCACTTT	NA	TRBV5-5	TRBJ1-6	NA
CASSPGRTGNQPQHF	TGTGCCAGCTCTCCGGGGAGGACGGGAAATCAGCCCCAGCATTTT	NA	TRBV18	TRBJ1-5	NA
CSARDAGNGYTF	TGCAGTGCTAGAGATGCAGGGAATGGCTACACCTTC	NA	TRBV20-1	TRBJ1-2	few
CASSRTRALQETQYF	TGTGCCAGCAGCCGGACGCGAGCTCTTCAAGAGACCCAGTACTTC	NA	TRBV6-1	TRBJ2-5	NA
CSAPNQAETQYF	TGCAGTGCCCCTAACCAGGCTGAGACCCAGTACTTC	NA	TRBV20-1	TRBJ2-5	NA
CSALLGSDGYTF	TGCAGTGCTCTCTTGGGGTCGGACGGCTACACCTTC	NA	TRBV20-1	TRBJ1-2	NA
CASTEYNTDTQYF	TGTGCCTCCACAGAGTATAACACAGATACGCAGTATTTT	NA	TRBV2	TRBJ2-3	NA
CASSRGSSGGSTDTQYF	TGTGCCAGTAGTAGGGGCAGTAGCGGGGGTAGCACAGATACGCAGTATTTT	TRBD2	TRBV19	TRBJ2-3	NA
CASSFSDSYEQYF	TGTGCCAGCAGCTTTTCTGACTCCTACGAGCAGTACTTC	NA	TRBV7-2	TRBJ2-7	NA
CASSLVSEETQYF	TGTGCCAGCAGCTTGGTGTCGGAAGAGACCCAGTACTTC	NA	TRBV5-4	TRBJ2-5	NA
CASSLRQRGLAGGPYEQYF	TGTGCCAGCAGTTTACGACAACGGGGACTAGCGGGGGGACCCTACGAGCAGTACTTC	TRBD2	TRBV6-5	TRBJ2-7	NA
CASSEGGAGNQPQHF	TGTGCCAGCAGTGAAGGCGGGGCTGGCAATCAGCCCCAGCATTTT	NA	TRBV2	TRBJ1-5	NA
CASSLGDTETYEQYF	TGCGCCAGCAGCTTAGGCGACACGGAAACCTACGAGCAGTACTTC	NA	TRBV5-1	TRBJ2-7	few
CAISGTTERRDTQYF	TGTGCCATCAGTGGGACCACCGAAAGGCGCGATACGCAGTATTTT	NA	TRBV10-3	TRBJ2-3	NA
CASSKNFTGSPSNQPQHF	TGTGCCAGCAGCAAGAATTTTACCGGGTCTCCCAGCAATCAGCCCCAGCATTTT	NA	TRBV21-1	TRBJ1-5	few
CASSPQPSGNTIYF	TGTGCCAGCAGCCCGCAACCCTCTGGAAACACCATATATTTT	NA	TRBV9	TRBJ1-3	once
CSARDLRTGGLNYGYTF	TGCAGTGCTAGAGATCTAAGGACAGGGGGCTTGAACTATGGCTACACCTTC	TRBD1	TRBV20-1	TRBJ1-2	once
CASSPRTGGGGYTF	TGTGCCAGCAGCCCTCGGACAGGGGGCGGCGGCTACACCTTC	NA	TRBV21-1	TRBJ1-2	few
CATWTSGNTIYF	TGTGCCACTTGGACCTCTGGAAACACCATATATTTT	NA	TRBV10-3	TRBJ1-3	NA
CASSLDGGSYNEQFF	TGTGCCAGCAGCTTAGACGGGGGTTCATACAATGAGCAGTTCTTC	NA	TRBV7-2	TRBJ2-1	once
CASSPTGNTEAFF	TGTGCCAGCAGCCCGACAGGGAACACTGAAGCTTTCTTT	NA	TRBV7-2	TRBJ1-1	few
CASSILRPWDEQYF	TGTGCCAGCAGTATCCTGCGCCCCTGGGACGAGCAGTACTTC	NA	TRBV7-8	TRBJ2-7	NA
CASSPGPGELFF	TGTGCCAGCAGCCCAGGCCCCGGGGAGCTGTTTTTT	NA	TRBV7-3	TRBJ2-2	few
CASSLEGGYGELFF	TGTGCCAGCAGTTTAGAGGGGGGGTACGGGGAGCTGTTTTTT	NA	TRBV27	TRBJ2-2	NA
CASSLFSDQPQHF	TGTGCCAGCAGTTTATTTTCGGATCAGCCCCAGCATTTT	NA	TRBV27	TRBJ1-5	once
CASGGLTGNQPQHF	TGTGCCAGCGGCGGACTCACGGGCAATCAGCCCCAGCATTTT	NA	TRBV6-1	TRBJ1-5	few
CASSLDRGGQPQHF	TGTGCCAGCAGCCTGGACAGGGGAGGTCAGCCCCAGCATTTT	TRBD1	TRBV7-9	TRBJ1-5	NA
CSATGTETYEQYF	TGCAGTGCTACCGGGACAGAGACCTACGAGCAGTACTTC	TRBD1	TRBV20-1	TRBJ2-7	NA
CSVGQDYGYTF	TGCAGCGTCGGACAGGACTATGGCTACACCTTC	TRBD1	TRBV20-1	TRBJ1-2	once
CASSRDRWSNQPQHF	TGTGCCAGCAGCCGGGACAGGTGGAGCAATCAGCCCCAGCATTTT	TRBD1	TRBV6-1	TRBJ1-5	NA
CSARTSGVVYEQYF	TGCAGTGCTAGGACTAGCGGGGTTGTATACGAGCAGTACTTC	TRBD2	TRBV20-1	TRBJ2-7	once
CASINLRNTEAFF	TGTGCCAGCATTAATTTGAGGAACACTGAAGCTTTCTTT	NA	TRBV6-1	TRBJ1-1	NA
CSADRAAYGYTF	TGCAGTGCGGACCGGGCCGCCTATGGCTACACCTTC	NA	TRBV20-1	TRBJ1-2	few
CASSSTEGADTQYF	TGTGCCAGCAGCTCAACGGAGGGTGCAGATACGCAGTATTTT	NA	TRBV7-8	TRBJ2-3	NA
CASSRDTPLIANYGYTF	TGTGCCAGCAGCCGCGACACGCCGTTGATAGCTAACTATGGCTACACCTTC	NA	TRBV6-1	TRBJ1-2	NA
CSASPGQSSTDTQYF	TGCAGTGCGTCACCGGGACAATCGAGCACAGATACGCAGTATTTT	NA	TRBV20-1	TRBJ2-3	NA
CASSLGLAGGGLAKNIQYF	TGTGCCAGCAGCTTGGGACTAGCGGGGGGCGGACTAGCCAAAAACATTCAGTACTTC	TRBD2	TRBV7-2	TRBJ2-4	NA
CASSYRVNTEAFF	TGTGCCAGCAGTTATAGGGTGAACACTGAAGCTTTCTTT	NA	TRBV6-5	TRBJ1-1	NA
CASSYGTGGSYGYTF	TGTGCCAGCAGTTACGGAACAGGGGGCAGCTATGGCTACACCTTC	TRBD1	TRBV6-2/TRBV6-3	TRBJ1-2	few
CATRPDRANTEAFF	TGTGCCACGCGGCCCGACAGGGCGAACACTGAAGCTTTCTTT	TRBD1	TRBV10-3	TRBJ1-1	once
CASSDGGRASTDTQYF	TGTGCCAGCAGTGATGGGGGCCGTGCTAGCACAGATACGCAGTATTTT	NA	TRBV2	TRBJ2-3	NA
CASSLAGGPSLGETQYF	TGTGCCAGCAGCTTAGCGGGGGGGCCGAGTTTGGGTGAGACCCAGTACTTC	TRBD2	TRBV5-6	TRBJ2-5	NA
CAISEKGRVYGYTF	TGTGCCATCAGTGAGAAGGGGCGAGTCTATGGCTACACCTTC	NA	TRBV10-3	TRBJ1-2	NA
CASSPPGTRSRVFGYTF	TGTGCCAGCAGCCCTCCCGGGACACGGAGTCGAGTTTTCGGCTACACCTTC	NA	TRBV28	TRBJ1-2	NA
CSARGQGYEQYF	TGCAGTGCTAGGGGACAGGGCTACGAGCAGTACTTC	TRBD1	TRBV20-1	TRBJ2-7	NA
CASRAYTEAFF	TGTGCCAGCAGGGCTTATACTGAAGCTTTCTTT	NA	TRBV2	TRBJ1-1	NA
CASSPAPGQGQETQYF	TGTGCCAGCAGCCCGGCCCCTGGACAGGGGCAAGAGACCCAGTACTTC	TRBD1	TRBV5-5	TRBJ2-5	NA
CASSFGGGYTF	TGTGCCAGCAGCTTCGGGGGGGGCTACACCTTC	NA	TRBV11-3	TRBJ1-2	once
CASNRRANTEAFF	TGTGCCAGCAACCGAAGGGCTAACACTGAAGCTTTCTTT	NA	TRBV2	TRBJ1-1	NA
CASRAGNYGYTF	TGTGCCAGTAGGGCGGGGAACTATGGCTACACCTTC	NA	TRBV19	TRBJ1-2	few
CSAPDRGHQETQYF	TGCAGTGCACCGGACAGGGGGCATCAAGAGACCCAGTACTTC	TRBD1	TRBV20-1	TRBJ2-5	NA
CASSLESSYNSPLHF	TGTGCCAGCAGTTTAGAAAGCTCCTATAATTCACCCCTCCACTTT	NA	TRBV27	TRBJ1-6	few
CATSEGTLFHEQFF	TGTGCCACCAGTGAGGGGACGCTTTTCCATGAGCAGTTCTTC	NA	TRBV24-1	TRBJ2-1	once
CATSREQGAGSPLHF	TGTGCCACCAGCAGAGAACAGGGGGCAGGGTCACCCCTCCACTTT	TRBD1	TRBV15	TRBJ1-6	NA
CASSRASGHSNTGELFF	TGTGCCAGCAGTAGGGCTAGCGGGCACTCGAACACCGGGGAGCTGTTTTTT	TRBD2	TRBV6-1	TRBJ2-2	once